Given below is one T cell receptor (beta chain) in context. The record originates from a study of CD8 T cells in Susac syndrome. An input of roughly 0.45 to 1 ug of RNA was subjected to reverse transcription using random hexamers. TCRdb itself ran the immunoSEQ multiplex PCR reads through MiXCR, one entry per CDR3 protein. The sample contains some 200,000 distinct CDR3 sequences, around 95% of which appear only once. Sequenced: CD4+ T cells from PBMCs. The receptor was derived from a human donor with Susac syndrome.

CDR3 region: CASSLIYEQYF. The CDR3 DNA is TGTGCCAGCAGCTTAATATACGAGCAGTACTTC. The chain employs TRBV13 and TRBJ2-7; D not resolved. The CDR3 loop spans 11 amino acids. Trimming left V 2 bases short and J 4 bases short, with 3 bases between. CDR1 is PRHDT and CDR2 is FYEKMQ in the germline V gene (reference sequence).